This T cell receptor beta chain was sequenced for a study of shared clonotypes between healthy human individuals. Tens of thousands of T cell genomes, or 300 to 350 ng DNA, went into unsorted PBMC replicate PCRs. TCRdb keeps only in-frame clones here, not all; method: immunoSEQ multiplex PCR. The sample has around 530,000 clones, around 78% seen once. The clonotype comes from a woman aged 40 to 50 in good health. Some clones in this sample may be carry-over from other donors' samples. The specimen sequenced was PBMCs.

As DNA, the CDR3 is TGTGCCAGCTCACCGTTAGCGGGAGCCTACAATGAGCAGTTCTTC. This encodes CASSPLAGAYNEQFF. The chain employs TRBV18 and TRBJ2-1; TRBD2 matches at 9 bases. This CDR3 spans 15 amino acids. Germline lookup yields CDR1 KGHSH and CDR2 LQKENI. The junction had 2 bases not matched to a gene; V was cut back by 3 bases and J by 2 bases.